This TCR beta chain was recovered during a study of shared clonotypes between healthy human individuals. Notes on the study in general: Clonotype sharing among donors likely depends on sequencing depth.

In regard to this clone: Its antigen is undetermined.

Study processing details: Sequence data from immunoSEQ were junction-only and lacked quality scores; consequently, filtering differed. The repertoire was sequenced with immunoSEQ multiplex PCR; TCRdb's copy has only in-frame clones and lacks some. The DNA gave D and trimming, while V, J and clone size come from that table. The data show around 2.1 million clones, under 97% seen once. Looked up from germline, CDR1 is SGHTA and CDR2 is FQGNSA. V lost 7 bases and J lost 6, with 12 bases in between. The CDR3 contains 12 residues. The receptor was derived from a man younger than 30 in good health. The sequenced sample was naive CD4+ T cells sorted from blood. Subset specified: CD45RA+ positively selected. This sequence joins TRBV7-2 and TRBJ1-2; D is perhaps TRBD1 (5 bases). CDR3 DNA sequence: TGTGCCAGCACTACAGGATTCCATGGCTACACCTTC. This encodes CASTTGFHGYTF.